This T cell receptor beta chain was profiled in a study of Graves' ophthalmopathy and Graves' hyperthyroidism. The CDR3 runs 14 residues. Germline V CDR1 and CDR2: SGHTA, FQGTGA. A few counts support this clonotype. As the template, RNA transcripts were used to amplify TCR beta CDR3 regions. RT-PCR was first run with HTBI primers, then multiplex PCR in a second round. TCRdb re-analysed the multiplex PCR reads in MiXCR, keeping a single row per CDR3 protein. The sample lists about 590,000 distinct CDR3 sequences, 35% to 45% occurring once. Clinical symptoms, serum thyroxine, TRAb, thyroid ultrasound and orbital computed tomography formed the basis of diagnosis.

The chain employs TRBV7-3 and TRBJ2-7; maybe TRBD2 (5 bases). The J call may be mistaken, given a closer DNA end match to TRBJ2-1. The clonotype originates from an adult man with Graves' hyperthyroidism. The sample consisted of peripheral blood or thyroid tissue (not recorded which). CDR3 loop: CASSFWSGRNEQFF. CDR3 bases: TGTGCCAGCAGCTTTTGGAGCGGTCGTAATGAGCAGTTCTTC.